What follows are 15 T cell receptor beta chains derived from one specimen sequenced in a study of T-cell memory formation after mild COVID-19. MiXCR was run by TCRdb on the 5' RACE reads, yielding one entry per CDR3 protein. The repertoire has around 300,000 distinct CDR3 sequences, roughly 21% of them found once; the top ten carry 21%. Sequenced sample: PBMCs or a T cell subset sorted from them (not recorded which). These receptors were collected from a man aged 18 to 30 who had mild COVID-19 (a few samples of this study predate the infection). Cell type and time point are not known.

This clonotype came up a few times. The chain combines TRBV28 with TRBJ2-7; TRBD1 matches 8 bases. The CDR3 consists of 14 residues. The trim removed 4 bases at V and 5 bases at J, leaving 7 bases unmatched. Germline V gene sequence: CDR1 MDHEN, CDR2 SYDVKM. CDR3 DNA sequence: TGTGCCAGCAGTTCGTGGACAGGGCGCGACGAGCAGTACGTC. This encodes CASSSWTGRDEQYV.

This rearrangement joins TRBV7-2 to TRBJ1-6; no firm D call. Germline V gene data show CDR1 as SGHTA and CDR2 as FQGNSA. This CDR3 is 15 amino acids long. Trimming cost V 4 bases and J 6 bases, with 13 bases left between them. The CDR3 is CASSSRREGNSPLHF. The CDR3 nucleotides are TGTGCCAGCAGCTCCAGGAGGGAGGGTAATTCACCCCTCCACTTT.

This clonotype was counted only a few times. The J gene is TRBJ2-1, the V gene TRBV7-9; D might be TRBD1 (6 bases). The germline CDR1 and CDR2 sequences are SEHNR and FQNEAQ (reference sequence). This CDR3 contains 14 residues. Trimming took 5 bases from V and 6 from J, leaving 14 bases between them. The CDR3 nucleotides are TGTGCCAGCAGCCGGAACAGGGTGGGCAATGAGCAGTTCTTC. Its translation: CASSRNRVGNEQFF.

The chain has TRBV27 and TRBJ2-2, with 8 bases lining up with TRBD1. The CDR3 loop spans 15 amino acids. CDR1 is MNHEY, CDR2 SMNVEV, per germline (reference sequence). V was clipped by 7 bases and J by 4 bases; unmatched bases: 8. The CDR3 here is CASNLIGQGTGELFF. The CDR3 nucleotides read TGTGCCAGCAACTTGATCGGACAGGGCACCGGGGAGCTGTTTTTT.

The genes are TRBV9 and TRBJ2-3, with 9 bases identical to TRBD2. V lost 4 bases and J lost 3; bases outside the gene matches: 12. The CDR3 spans 17 residues. Germline CDR1 reads SGDLS; CDR2 reads YYNGEE. CDR3 sequence (DNA): TGTGCCAGCAGCCCTCCACCGGGACTAGCCGGTACAGATACGCAGTATTTT. Encoded protein: CASSPPPGLAGTDTQYF.

This clonotype was seen more than once but under ten times. The CDR3 sequence is CASSFILAFEQFF. CDR3 DNA: TGTGCCAGCAGCTTTATCTTGGCCTTTGAGCAGTTCTTC. The V call is TRBV7-8, the J call TRBJ2-1; D is ambiguous. The CDR3 is 13 residues long. Looked up from germline, CDR1 is SGHVS and CDR2 is FQNEAQ. The V end lost 3 bases, the J end lost 9 bases, and 12 bases lay between the germline ends.

The rearrangement uses TRBV19 and TRBJ1-6; D is unclear. The ends were cut back, 3 bases at V and 7 bases at J, with 7 bases in the middle. The germline V gene encodes CDR1 LNHDA and CDR2 SQIVND (reference sequence). The CDR3 contains 13 residues. The CDR3 loop reads CASSIGANSPLHF. In DNA form, the CDR3 reads TGTGCCAGTAGTATTGGCGCGAATTCACCCCTCCACTTT.

In its sample, this clonotype was seen a few times. For the CDR3, the DNA is TGTGCCAGTAAGGATCTAGCGGGGAGGCAAGAGACCCAGTACTTC. This sequence encodes CASKDLAGRQETQYF. The chain employs TRBV19 and TRBJ2-5, with TRBD2 matching 9 bases. CDR3 length equals 15 residues. V lost 7 bases to trimming and J lost 2 bases; unmatched junction nucleotides: 8. CDR1 and CDR2 (germline): LNHDA, SQIVND (reference sequence).

This clonotype was seen a few times. J is TRBJ2-1 and V is TRBV5-1, with TRBD2 matching 8 bases. Germline values: CDR1 SGHRS, CDR2 YFSETQ. Trimming cost V 6 bases and J 2 bases; bases outside gene matches: 1. The CDR3 loop spans 13 amino acids. Here the CDR3 reads CASKRGTYNEQFF. CDR3 DNA sequence: TGCGCCAGCAAGCGGGGGACCTACAATGAGCAGTTCTTC.

This clonotype was detected only a few times. The V and J genes are TRBV7-9 and TRBJ1-2, with D tentatively TRBD1 (5 bases). The CDR3 has 15 amino acids. Trimming left V 3 bases short and J 6 bases short, with 17 bases between. Germline assignment: CDR1 SEHNR and CDR2 FQNEAQ (reference sequence). The CDR3 loop reads CASSFGARPPDGYTF. In DNA, the CDR3 is TGTGCCAGCAGCTTTGGGGCCAGGCCTCCGGATGGCTACACCTTC.

This clonotype was detected only a few times. The chain carries TRBV20-1 and TRBJ2-1, with D maybe TRBD2 (7 bases). CDR1 DFQATT and CDR2 SNEGSKA come from the germline V gene (reference sequence). This CDR3 has 14 amino acids. The V end was cut by 0 bases, the J end by 8 bases, with 14 bases between. The CDR3 coding sequence is TGCAGTGCTAGAGATCGGGGGGCGCCGGATGAGCAGTTCTTC. Translation: CSARDRGAPDEQFF.

The J gene is TRBJ2-7, the V gene TRBV7-7; TRBD1 agrees at 10 bases. There are 14 residues in the CDR3. Trimming cost V 5 bases and J 5 bases; bases outside gene matches: 6. Germline V lookup: CDR1 SSHAT, CDR2 FNYEAQ (reference sequence). The CDR3, as DNA: TGTGCCAGCAGCGCGGGGACAGGGGCCGACGAGCAGTACTTC. This gives the protein CASSAGTGADEQYF. The full variable domain, with the rest looked up from reference TRBV7-7 and TRBJ2-7, is GAGVSQSPRYKVTKRGQDVTLRCDPISSHATLYWYQQALGQGPEFLTYFNYEAQPDKSGLPSDRFSAERPEGSISTLTIQRTEQRDSAMYRCASSAGTGADEQYFGPGTRLTVT.

The rearrangement uses TRBV20-1 and TRBJ1-3; 7 bases are a match to TRBD1. Unmatched junction bases numbered 3, after V lost 0 bases and J lost 4 bases. This CDR3 is built from 14 residues. Germline V lookup: CDR1 DFQATT, CDR2 SNEGSKA (reference sequence). The CDR3 here is CSARDQGGGNTIYF. DNA for the CDR3: TGCAGTGCTAGAGATCAGGGGGGAGGAAACACCATATATTTT.

This clonotype was seen a handful of times. The V call is TRBV30, the J call TRBJ2-1; D remains ambiguous. The CDR3 loop spans 11 amino acids. Trimming left V 4 bases short and J 9 bases short, with 10 bases between. The germline gives CDR1 GTSNPN, CDR2 SVGIG (reference sequence). CDR3 nucleotide sequence: TGTGCCTGGAAGTATGAGGTTGAGCAGTTCTTC. Translation gives CAWKYEVEQFF.

This chain links TRBV7-2 with TRBJ2-3; D might be TRBD2 (5 bases). Trimming left V 1 base short and J 2 bases short, with 13 bases between. Germline loops: CDR1 SGHTA, CDR2 FQGNSA. This CDR3 spans 16 amino acids. The CDR3 protein is CASSLVLSANTDTQYF. Here the CDR3 DNA reads TGTGCCAGCAGCTTAGTTCTTAGCGCAAACACAGATACGCAGTATTTT.